These T cell receptor beta chains were read from a single sample in a study of cytomegalovirus exposure and HLA in healthy donors. Libraries were prepared by immunoSEQ multiplex PCR; TCRdb keeps only in-frame clonotypes and omits some of them. The data show more than 85,000 clones, around 76% seen once. Sequences were obtained from PBMCs. Receptors were obtained from a man aged 25 to 40 in good health and CMV-seropositive. Both conserved end residues are part of each CDR3. The D gene is left open where the match is weak.

v_call	d_call	j_call	cdr3_aa
TRBV2	NA	NA	CASSDGMSYEQYF
TRBV7-2	TRBD2	TRBJ2-3	CASSLPGLAAYTQYF
TRBV7-2	NA	TRBJ2-3	CASSLSSSNTDTQYF
TRBV10-3	TRBD2	TRBJ2-5	CAISAGLAGGSQETQYF
TRBV7-3	NA	TRBJ1-1	CASSYDRNTEAFF
TRBV4-3	NA	TRBJ2-1	CASSQGAGVYNEQFF
TRBV9	TRBD1	TRBJ2-1	CASSVDFGTGAANEQFF
TRBV6-6	NA	TRBJ2-7	CASSPVGAYEQYF
TRBV11-3	NA	TRBJ2-5	CASSLGATAHQETQYF
TRBV27	NA	TRBJ2-7	CASSLQRSFPYEQYF
TRBV18	NA	TRBJ1-2	CASSRGGEGYGYTF
TRBV9	TRBD2	TRBJ2-2	CASSASGGSTGELFF
TRBV2	TRBD2	TRBJ2-2	CASRDPGLANTGELFF
TRBV28	TRBD1	TRBJ1-5	CASSSPGTGRNQPQHF
TRBV7-2	TRBD1	TRBJ2-7	CASTLEPTGTAVYEQYF
TRBV5-3	TRBD1	TRBJ2-7	CARSKTGDPYEQYF
TRBV7-9	NA	TRBJ1-6	CASSLAVVGDSPLHF
TRBV5-5	NA	TRBJ2-7	CASSVQGLAYEQYF
TRBV7-2	TRBD2	TRBJ2-5	CASSLAGGGWFQETQYF
TRBV27	NA	TRBJ2-7	CASSFRRGGYEQYF
TRBV7-2	TRBD2	TRBJ2-1	CASSGTSTLGEQFF
TRBV5-1	TRBD1	TRBJ2-7	CASSPPGQGGNYEQYF
TRBV15	TRBD2	TRBJ2-3	CATSRGLAGMGTDTQYF
TRBV30	NA	TRBJ2-5	CAWSTATIQYF
TRBV12-5	NA	TRBJ2-5	CASGTGSGQETQYF
TRBV29-1	TRBD1	TRBJ1-2	CSVQQGDGYTF
TRBV28	TRBD1	TRBJ2-7	CASSPRDSDYEQYF